What follows are 3 T cell receptor beta chains derived from one specimen sequenced in a study of T cell responses to AZD1222 COVID-19 vaccine (dated by TCRdb to the early 2020s). The protocol used for the library was the immunoSEQ multiplex PCR assay. TCRdb re-hosts the immuneACCESS table, in-frame sequences only. Its copies lack some clones; in the studies checked, an unresolved V gene accounts for under half of them, and the cause for the rest is not known. The sample table shows some 130,000 clones, and over 65% are seen once. Approximately 4% of the sample belongs to the ten largest clones. The sample's time point, from its label and the paper: baseline before first vaccination. The source material was peripheral blood, sampled on day 0 of AZD1222 vaccination. These receptors all come from an adult in good health.

This chain joins TRBV5-5 and TRBJ1-4; D is perhaps TRBD1 (5 bases). This CDR3 has 16 residues. CDR1 is SGHKS, CDR2 YYEKEE, per germline (reference sequence). Trimming took off 4 bases at V and 1 base at J, with 14 bases between the two ends. CDR3 DNA: TGTGCCAGCAGCCCCTTTTGGGGCGAAACTAATGAAAAACTGTTTTTT. Its translation: CASSPFWGETNEKLFF.

The rearrangement links TRBV11-2 to TRBJ1-1; a possible D gene is TRBD1 (5 bases). V shed 0 bases and J shed 11 bases, with 16 bases lying between them. The germline V gene has CDR1 SGHAT and CDR2 FQNNGV. This CDR3 region has 14 residues. In DNA, the CDR3 is TGTGCCAGCAGCTTAGATACGCGGGGGAGCGAGGCTTTCTTT. Translating it yields CASSLDTRGSEAFF.

The chain has TRBV5-1 and TRBJ1-2, with TRBD1 identical over 10 bases. Germline assignment: CDR1 SGHRS and CDR2 YFSETQ. The CDR3 loop spans 14 amino acids. V lost 3 bases and J lost 8; bases outside the gene matches: 7. CDR3 nucleotides: TGCGCCAGCAGCTCGCGGACAGGGGGTGACGGCTACACCTTC. Its protein product is CASSSRTGGDGYTF.